This T cell receptor beta chain appears in the sequencing data of a study of T cell responses to AZD1222 COVID-19 vaccine. Only in-frame clones appear in the TCRdb table, and some are missing; sequencing was by immunoSEQ multiplex PCR. The sample yields roughly 80,000 clones, approximately 90% seen once. Unmatched junction bases numbered 7, after V lost 1 base and J lost 0 bases. This CDR3 has 16 amino acids. Germline lookup yields CDR1 SGHTS and CDR2 YDEGEE. The TCR was taken from an adult in good health. Sequenced here: peripheral blood, sampled on day 0 of MenACWY control vaccination. V is TRBV5-8 and J is TRBJ2-7; 7 bases are shared with TRBD2. CDR3 loop: CASSLYSGTPSYEQYF. DNA for the CDR3: TGTGCCAGCAGCTTGTACAGCGGGACCCCCTCCTACGAGCAGTACTTC.